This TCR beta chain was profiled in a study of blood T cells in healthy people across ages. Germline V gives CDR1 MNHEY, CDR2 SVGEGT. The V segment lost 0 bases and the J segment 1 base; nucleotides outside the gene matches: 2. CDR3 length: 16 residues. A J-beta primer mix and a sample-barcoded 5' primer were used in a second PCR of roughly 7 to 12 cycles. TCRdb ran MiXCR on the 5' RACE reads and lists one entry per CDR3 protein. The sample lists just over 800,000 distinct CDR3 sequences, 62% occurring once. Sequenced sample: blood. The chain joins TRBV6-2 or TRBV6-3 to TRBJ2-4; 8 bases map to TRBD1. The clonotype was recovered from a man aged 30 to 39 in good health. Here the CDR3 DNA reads TGTGCCAGCAGTTACTCGAACAGGGGGGCCAAAAACATTCAGTACTTC. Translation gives CASSYSNRGAKNIQYF.